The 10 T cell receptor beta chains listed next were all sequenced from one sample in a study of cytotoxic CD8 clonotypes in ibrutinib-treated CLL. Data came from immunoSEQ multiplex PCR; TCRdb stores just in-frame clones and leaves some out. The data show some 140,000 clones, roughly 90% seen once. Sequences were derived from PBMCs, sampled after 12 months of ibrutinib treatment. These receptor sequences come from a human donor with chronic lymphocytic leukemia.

The CDR3 DNA sequence: TGTGCCAGCAGTGACCCATTCACAACTAATGAAAAACTGTTTTTT. Translating gives CASSDPFTTNEKLFF. The chain couples TRBV6-1 to TRBJ1-4; D is ambiguous. Per germline, CDR1 MNHNS and CDR2 SASEGT. The length of the CDR3 is 15 residues. Trimming pared 3 bases from V and 0 bases from J, leaving 8 bases between.

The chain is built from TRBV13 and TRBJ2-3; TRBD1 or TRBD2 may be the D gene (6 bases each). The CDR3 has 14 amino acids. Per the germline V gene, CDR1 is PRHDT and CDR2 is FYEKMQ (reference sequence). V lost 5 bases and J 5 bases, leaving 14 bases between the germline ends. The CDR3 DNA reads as TGTGCCAGCAGCCGGGACTTAGGGGGAGATACGCAGTATTTT. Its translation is CASSRDLGGDTQYF.

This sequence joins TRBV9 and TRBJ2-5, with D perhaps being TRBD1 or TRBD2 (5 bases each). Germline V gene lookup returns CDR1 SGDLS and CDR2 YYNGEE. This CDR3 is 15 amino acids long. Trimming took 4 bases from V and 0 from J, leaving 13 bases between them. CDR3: CASSLGTENQETQYF. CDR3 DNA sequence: TGTGCCAGCAGCCTTGGGACGGAGAACCAAGAGACCCAGTACTTC.

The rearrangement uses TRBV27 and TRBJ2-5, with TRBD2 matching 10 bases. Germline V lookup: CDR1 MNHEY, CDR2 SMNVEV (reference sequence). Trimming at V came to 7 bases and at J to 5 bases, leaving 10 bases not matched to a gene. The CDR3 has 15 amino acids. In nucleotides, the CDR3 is TGTGCCAGCACCTTTAGAGCGGGAGGGGGGGAGACCCAGTACTTC. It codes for CASTFRAGGGETQYF.

The CDR3 DNA reads TGCGCCAGCAGCCAAGATCAGGGGGCCTCCTACAATGAGCAGTTCTTC. Amino acids: CASSQDQGASYNEQFF. The rearrangement joins TRBV4-1 to TRBJ2-1; 8 nucleotides match TRBD1. The CDR3 runs to 16 residues. V was pared by 0 bases and J by 0 bases, with 1 base of the junction left unmatched. Germline V gene data show CDR1 as MGHRA and CDR2 as YSYEKL.

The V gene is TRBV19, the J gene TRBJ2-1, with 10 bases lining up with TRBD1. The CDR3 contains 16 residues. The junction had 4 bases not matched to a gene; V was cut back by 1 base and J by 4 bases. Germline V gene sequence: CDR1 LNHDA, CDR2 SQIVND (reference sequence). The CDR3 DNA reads TGTGCCAGTAGTATAGTTGGGACAGGGGTATACAATGAGCAGTTCTTC. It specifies CASSIVGTGVYNEQFF.

The CDR3 reads CASSYSRTGGENGYTF. The DNA for the CDR3 is TGTGCCAGCAGTTACTCGAGGACAGGGGGCGAAAATGGCTACACCTTC. The chain has TRBV6-6 and TRBJ1-2; 11 bases line up with TRBD1. There are 16 residues in the CDR3. Losses at the gene ends were 0 bases for V and 6 bases for J; bases not matched to a gene: 6. Germline CDR1 is MNHNY and CDR2 is SVGAGI (reference sequence).

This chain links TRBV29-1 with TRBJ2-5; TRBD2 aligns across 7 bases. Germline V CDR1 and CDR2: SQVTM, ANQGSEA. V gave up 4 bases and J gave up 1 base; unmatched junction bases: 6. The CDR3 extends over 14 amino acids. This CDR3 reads CSVGRPGGQETQYF. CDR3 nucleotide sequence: TGCAGCGTTGGTCGACCGGGGGGCCAAGAGACCCAGTACTTC.

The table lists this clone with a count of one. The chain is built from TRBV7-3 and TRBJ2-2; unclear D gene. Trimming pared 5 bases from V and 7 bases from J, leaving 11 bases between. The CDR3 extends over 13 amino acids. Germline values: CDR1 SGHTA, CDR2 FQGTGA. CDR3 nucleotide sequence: TGTGCCAGCAGCCCCAAGACAATCGGGGAGCTGTTTTTT. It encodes CASSPKTIGELFF.

DNA of the CDR3: TGTGCCAGCAGCTCAGGCGGGGGGGCGGAGACCCAGTACTTC. Translating it yields CASSSGGGAETQYF. The chain carries TRBV7-9 and TRBJ2-5; 9 positions match TRBD2. The CDR3 totals 14 residues. The V segment lost 4 bases and the J segment 5 bases; nucleotides outside the gene matches: 5. Germline assignment: CDR1 SEHNR and CDR2 FQNEAQ (reference sequence).